The 22 T cell receptor beta chains below come from one sample, sequenced in a study of T cell changes during pregnancy in multiple sclerosis. Data came from immunoSEQ multiplex PCR; TCRdb stores just in-frame clones and leaves some out. Among some 55,000 clones listed, 75% to 95% were seen once. Here the sequenced sample was peripheral blood, taken after pregnancy. Receptors were obtained from a female donor in good health, enrolled as a control in a pregnancy study.

The chain couples TRBV28 to TRBJ1-2, with no clear D. There are 13 residues in the CDR3. V gave up 3 bases and J gave up 6 bases, with 11 bases separating them. CDR1 MDHEN and CDR2 SYDVKM come from the germline V gene. The CDR3 is CASSLGVHDGYTF. The CDR3, as DNA: TGTGCCAGCAGTTTGGGCGTGCATGATGGCTACACCTTC.

This chain connects TRBV5-4 to TRBJ2-3; maybe TRBD2 (5 bases). The CDR3 consists of 14 residues. V lost 5 bases and J lost 2, with 12 bases in between. The V gene's germline CDR1 is SGHNT and CDR2 YYREEE (reference sequence). CDR3 nucleotide sequence: TGTGCCAGCAGTGGAAGCGGCTACACAGATACGCAGTATTTT. The encoded protein is CASSGSGYTDTQYF.

The chain couples TRBV5-1 to TRBJ2-5; 7 bases fit TRBD2. The CDR3 is made up of 16 amino acids. V lost 4 bases, J lost 2 bases, and 11 bases stayed unmatched. Germline V gene sequence: CDR1 SGHRS, CDR2 YFSETQ. The CDR3 loop is CASSKRGAGWQETQYF. CDR3 nucleotides: TGCGCCAGCAGCAAGAGGGGAGCGGGATGGCAAGAGACCCAGTACTTC.

This rearrangement joins TRBV4-2 to TRBJ2-6, with unresolved D. The CDR3 has 18 residues. Germline-derived CDR1 and CDR2 are LGHNA and YNFKEQ. Trimming left V 1 base short and J 2 bases short, with 15 bases between. CDR3 in DNA: TGTGCCAGCAGCCAAGTTTTAAGTGGTAGTACTGGGGCCAACGTCCTGACTTTC. It specifies CASSQVLSGSTGANVLTF.

V usage is TRBV18 and J usage is TRBJ1-1; 7 bases line up with TRBD1. The length of the CDR3 is 18 residues. Germline loops: CDR1 KGHSH, CDR2 LQKENI. The V and J ends lost 3 bases and 0 bases, in that order; junction bases with no gene match: 13. CDR3 nucleotides: TGTGCCAGCTCACCCAAACCGGGACAGACACCAATGAACACTGAAGCTTTCTTT. Its protein is CASSPKPGQTPMNTEAFF.

The chain couples TRBV6-1 to TRBJ2-2; D may be TRBD2 (6 bases). The germline V gene has CDR1 MNHNS and CDR2 SASEGT. This CDR3 region has 15 residues. Trimming removed 3 bases from V and 5 bases from J, with 13 bases in between. CDR3 coding DNA: TGTGCCAGCAGTGATTTACTAGCTACGACCGGGGAGCTGTTTTTT. Amino acids: CASSDLLATTGELFF.

The chain uses TRBV7-2 and TRBJ2-4, with 8 positions matching TRBD1. The germline V gene encodes CDR1 SGHTA and CDR2 FQGNSA. The CDR3 is 16 amino acids. The junction had 4 bases not matched to a gene; V was cut back by 2 bases and J by 1 base. CDR3 nucleotides: TGTGCCAGCAGCTTACAGGGGGCGCTTGCCAAAAACATTCAGTACTTC. Protein sequence: CASSLQGALAKNIQYF.

The rearrangement links TRBV7-8 to TRBJ1-6; no definite D call. There are 14 residues in the CDR3. Germline V gives CDR1 SGHVS, CDR2 FQNEAQ. V was trimmed by 2 bases and J by 9 bases, leaving 11 bases between them. The CDR3 sequence: CASSLNWEGSPLHF. In DNA form, the CDR3 reads TGTGCCAGCAGCTTAAATTGGGAGGGTTCACCCCTCCACTTT. The variable domain in full, with the rest retrieved from reference TRBV7-8 and TRBJ1-6, is GAGVSQSPRYKVAKRGQDVALRCDPISGHVSLFWYQQALGQGPEFLTYFQNEAQLDKSGLPSDRFFAERPEGSVSTLKIQRTQQEDSAVYLCASSLNWEGSPLHFGNGTRLTVT.

This clone was observed a few times. The V and J genes are TRBV2 and TRBJ2-7; 7 bases match TRBD1. The V gene end was trimmed by 3 bases and the J gene end by 0 bases; junction bases not matched to a gene: 8. The CDR3 totals 16 residues. The V gene's germline CDR1 is SNHLY and CDR2 FYNNEI. The CDR3, as DNA: TGTGCCAGCAGTGACCCTGGGACAGTGGCCTCCTACGAGCAGTACTTC. It translates to CASSDPGTVASYEQYF.

This sequence joins TRBV14 and TRBJ2-5; 9 nucleotides agree with TRBD2. The ends lost 4 bases at V and 4 bases at J; junction bases unmatched: 19. This CDR3 has 19 residues. Looked up from germline, CDR1 is SGHDN and CDR2 is FVKESK. The CDR3 DNA reads as TGTGCCAGCAGCCCCTTTAGGGGGGTAGCGGGAGTGAGGGCAGAGACCCAGTACTTC. Its translation: CASSPFRGVAGVRAETQYF.

V and J are TRBV6-4 and TRBJ2-5; TRBD2 matches 12 bases. Germline-derived CDR1 and CDR2 are MRHNA and SNTAGT. V gave up 2 bases and J gave up 3 bases; unmatched junction bases: 16. The CDR3 has 20 residues. The CDR3 protein is CASSDAPSGGGLRVKETQYF. The DNA of the CDR3 is TGTGCCAGCAGTGACGCGCCTAGCGGGGGGGGCCTTAGGGTAAAAGAGACCCAGTACTTC.

The chain employs TRBV19 and TRBJ2-7; D may be TRBD2 (7 bases). Germline CDR1 LNHDA, CDR2 SQIVND (reference sequence). This CDR3 contains 13 residues. The V end was cut by 3 bases, the J end by 3 bases, with 9 bases between. CDR3 loop: CASSMRGLYEQYF. The CDR3 DNA sequence: TGTGCCAGTAGTATGCGGGGGCTCTACGAGCAGTACTTC.

This chain connects TRBV4-3 to TRBJ2-7; 12 bases agree with TRBD1. The CDR3 spans 13 residues. With 4 bases clipped from V and 6 bases from J, the junction kept 1 base outside the gene matches. Germline V gives CDR1 LGHNA, CDR2 YSLEER. The DNA for the CDR3 is TGCGCCAGCAGCCGGGACAGGGGGCTCGAGCAGTACTTC. Encoded protein: CASSRDRGLEQYF.

V is TRBV27 and J is TRBJ2-1; 9 nucleotides align to TRBD1. The germline V gene encodes CDR1 MNHEY and CDR2 SMNVEV (reference sequence). With 1 base clipped from V and 14 bases from J, the junction kept 12 bases outside the gene matches. The CDR3 length is 15 residues. CDR3 nucleotides: TGTGCCAGCAGTTTATTCACACGTAGGACAGGGGCAGAGTTCTTC. Protein product: CASSLFTRRTGAEFF.

A few counts support this clone. This chain links TRBV7-9 with TRBJ1-5, with unresolved D. CDR1 and CDR2 (germline): SEHNR, FQNEAQ (reference sequence). The CDR3 is 13 residues long. V was trimmed by 3 bases and J by 7 bases, leaving 10 bases between them. CDR3 DNA sequence: TGTGCCAGCAGCTTCGGGGAGGGACAGCCCCAGCATTTT. This sequence encodes CASSFGEGQPQHF.

The chain couples TRBV10-1 to TRBJ2-1; D perhaps matches TRBD2 (6 bases). With 3 bases removed from V and 2 bases from J, the gap between germline ends came to 14 bases. This CDR3 spans 16 amino acids. Germline CDR1 and CDR2: WNHNN and SYGVQD (reference sequence). Written as DNA, the CDR3 is TGCGCCAGCAGTGATACGGGAGATGTGACCTACAATGAGCAGTTCTTC. Protein sequence: CASSDTGDVTYNEQFF.

The chain combines TRBV6-6 with TRBJ2-7, with unresolved D. V lost 0 bases, J lost 5 bases, and 5 bases lay in between. Per the germline V gene, CDR1 is MNHNY and CDR2 is SVGAGI (reference sequence). This CDR3 region has 12 residues. The CDR3: CASSYSRNEQYF. The CDR3 region has the DNA TGTGCCAGCAGTTACTCGAGGAACGAGCAGTACTTC.

The J gene is TRBJ1-1, the V gene TRBV7-2, with 8 bases fitting TRBD1. The CDR3 extends over 15 amino acids. Germline CDR1 and CDR2: SGHTA and FQGNSA. The junction had 14 bases not matched to a gene; V was cut back by 3 bases and J by 11 bases. DNA of the CDR3: TGTGCCAGCAGCTTCTTGAGACAGGGGCATTTACTGGCTTTCTTT. This encodes CASSFLRQGHLLAFF.

This clone was detected only once. This chain connects TRBV6-6 to TRBJ2-5; D is unclear. The CDR3 runs to 14 residues. The V end was cut by 0 bases, the J end by 1 base, with 6 bases between. Germline V gene sequence: CDR1 MNHNY, CDR2 SVGAGI (reference sequence). CDR3 amino acids: CASSYSQSQETQYF. The CDR3 bases are TGTGCCAGCAGTTACTCTCAGTCCCAAGAGACCCAGTACTTC.

The V call is TRBV5-6, the J call TRBJ2-1; 7 bases are shared with TRBD2. V shed 3 bases, J shed 2 bases, and the junction held 11 bases outside the gene matches. The CDR3 totals 17 residues. In germline, CDR1 is SGHDT, CDR2 YYEEEE. This chain's CDR3 is CASSSGLRGGAYNEQFF. The DNA of the CDR3 is TGTGCCAGCAGCTCAGGTTTGAGGGGAGGGGCCTACAATGAGCAGTTCTTC. Drawing the rest from reference TRBV5-6 and TRBJ2-1, the complete variable domain is DAGVTQSPTHLIKTRGQQVTLRCSPKSGHDTVSWYQQALGQGPQFIFQYYEEEERQRGNFPDRFSGHQFPNYSSELNVNALLLGDSALYLCASSSGLRGGAYNEQFFGPGTRLTVL.

In its sample, this clone was seen once. The chain uses TRBV7-9 and TRBJ1-2; a weak D match, TRBD1 (5 bases). The ends were cut back, 0 bases at V and 3 bases at J, with 11 bases in the middle. CDR1 is SEHNR and CDR2 is FQNEAQ in the germline V gene (reference sequence). The CDR3 totals 15 residues. The CDR3: CASSLARQGHYGYTF. Written as DNA, the CDR3 is TGTGCCAGCAGCTTAGCAAGGCAGGGTCACTATGGCTACACCTTC.

The J gene is TRBJ1-3, the V gene TRBV18; D is undetermined. Trimming cost V 2 bases and J 4 bases, with 18 bases left between them. This CDR3 has 17 residues. Germline V CDR1 and CDR2: KGHSH, LQKENI. The CDR3 region has the DNA TGTGCCAGCTCACCAACGATCCCTCGCGTACTGGGAAACACCATATATTTT. Encoded protein: CASSPTIPRVLGNTIYF.